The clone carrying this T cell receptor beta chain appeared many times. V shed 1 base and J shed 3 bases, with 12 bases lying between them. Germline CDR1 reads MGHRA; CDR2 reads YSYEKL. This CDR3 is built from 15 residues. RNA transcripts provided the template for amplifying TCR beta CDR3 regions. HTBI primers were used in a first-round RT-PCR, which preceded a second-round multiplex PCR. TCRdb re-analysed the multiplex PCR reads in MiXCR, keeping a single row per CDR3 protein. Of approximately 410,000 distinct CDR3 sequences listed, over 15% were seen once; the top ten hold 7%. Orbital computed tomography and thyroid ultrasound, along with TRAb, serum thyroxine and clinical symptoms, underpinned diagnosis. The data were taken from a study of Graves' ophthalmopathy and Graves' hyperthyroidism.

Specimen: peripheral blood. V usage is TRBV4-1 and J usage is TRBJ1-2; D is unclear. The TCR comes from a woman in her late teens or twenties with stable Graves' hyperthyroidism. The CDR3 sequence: CASSQVYSVYYGYTF. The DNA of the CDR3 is TGCGCCAGCAGCCAAGTTTATTCCGTCTACTATGGCTACACCTTC.